What follows are 27 T cell receptor beta chains derived from one specimen sequenced in a study of post-analysis software for immune sequencing data. Study-wide results and limits: In patients, roughly 5 TRBV segments were more frequent than in controls, with TRBV5-6, TRBV5-1 and TRBV20-1 among them.

Unique molecular identifiers had been added to the TCR beta cDNA libraries. TCRdb reanalysed the PCR reads using MiXCR and keeps one entry per CDR3 protein. The repertoire has about 620,000 distinct CDR3 sequences, 44% of them found once; the top ten carry 1.5% to 2%. Which antigens these TCRs recognize remains unknown. Sample: blood. These receptors all stem from a girl under 18 with multiple sclerosis.

The CDR3 region has the DNA TGTGCCAGCACCGGGACAGGGGAGGTTTACGAGCAGTACTTC. Translating gives CASTGTGEVYEQYF. The rearrangement uses TRBV12-3 or TRBV12-4 and TRBJ2-7; TRBD1 matches at 10 bases. CDR3 length: 14 residues. The ends lost 7 bases at V and 4 bases at J; junction bases unmatched: 7.

The CDR3 nucleotides are TGTGCCAGCTCAACCAATACAGGGACCTATGGCTACACCTTC. Its translation is CASSTNTGTYGYTF. The chain has TRBV18 and TRBJ1-2, with D possibly TRBD1 on 6 matching bases. Germline assignment: CDR1 KGHSH and CDR2 LQKENI. The CDR3 covers 14 residues. Deletions cut 5 bases from V and 4 bases from J, with 14 bases between. Full variable domain (rest looked up from reference TRBV18 and TRBJ1-2): NAGVMQNPRHLVRRRGQEARLRCSPMKGHSHVYWYRQLPEEGLKFMVYLQKENIIDESGMPKERFSAEFPKEGPSILRIQQVVRGDSAAYFCASSTNTGTYGYTFGSGTRLTVV.

The chain combines TRBV7-9 with TRBJ2-5, with 12 bases matching TRBD1. The CDR3 loop spans 15 amino acids. The ends lost 5 bases at V and 6 bases at J; junction bases unmatched: 7. Germline values: CDR1 SEHNR, CDR2 FQNEAQ (reference sequence). CDR3 protein: CASSPGTGGDKTQYF. CDR3 DNA: TGTGCCAGCAGCCCAGGGACAGGGGGCGATAAGACCCAGTACTTC.

This chain uses TRBV12-3 or TRBV12-4 with TRBJ1-1, with a tentative D call TRBD1 (6 bases). Trimming took off 6 bases at V and 5 bases at J, with 25 bases between the two ends. The CDR3 has 17 amino acids. The DNA of the CDR3 is TGTGCCAGCAGGAACCGGGACATCCACCTGGGTGAGACTGAAGCTTTCTTT. Its protein product is CASRNRDIHLGETEAFF.

The rearrangement links TRBV29-1 to TRBJ2-5, with D unresolved. Germline V gene data show CDR1 as SQVTM and CDR2 as ANQGSEA. The CDR3 sequence is 14 residues long. V lost 6 bases, J lost 3 bases, and 17 bases lay in between. The CDR3 sequence: CSVLSTPAKETQYF. The CDR3 DNA sequence: TGCAGCGTACTTAGTACTCCCGCGAAAGAGACCCAGTACTTC. Filled out from reference TRBV29-1 and TRBJ2-5, the complete variable domain reads SAVISQKPSRDICQRGTSLTIQCQVDSQVTMMFWYRQQPGQSLTLIATANQGSEATYESGFVIDKFPISRPNLTFSTLTVSNMSPEDSSIYLCSVLSTPAKETQYFGPGTRLLVL.

The gene calls are TRBV6-2 or TRBV6-3 and TRBJ1-5; 7 bases fit TRBD1. V dropped 6 bases and J dropped 4; count of bases not matched to a gene: 9. CDR3 length equals 15 residues. The germline V gene encodes CDR1 MNHEY and CDR2 SVGEGT. CDR3 amino acids: CASRPQGGENQPQHF. The CDR3 DNA reads as TGTGCCAGCAGACCCCAAGGGGGCGAGAATCAGCCCCAGCATTTT.

This clonotype came up a few times. V usage is TRBV20-1 and J usage is TRBJ2-5, with D hard to call. CDR3 size: 12 residues. Germline assignment: CDR1 DFQATT and CDR2 SNEGSKA (reference sequence). V was trimmed by 3 bases and J by 7 bases, leaving 12 bases between them. The CDR3 loop reads CSARAEWSTQYF. CDR3 coding DNA: TGCAGTGCTAGGGCCGAGTGGTCGACCCAGTACTTC.

The rearrangement joins TRBV20-1 to TRBJ2-7; the D call may be TRBD1 or TRBD2 (5 bases each). CDR1 and CDR2 (germline): DFQATT, SNEGSKA (reference sequence). CDR3 length: 13 residues. V was trimmed by 0 bases and J by 6 bases, leaving 12 bases between them. The DNA for the CDR3 is TGCAGTGCTAGAGAGTGGGGGAAGGGCGAGCAGTACTTC. It yields the protein CSAREWGKGEQYF.

This rearrangement joins TRBV5-1 to TRBJ2-5; no definite D call. CDR3 length equals 16 residues. Germline CDR1 is SGHRS and CDR2 is YFSETQ. Trimming left V 3 bases short and J 1 base short, with 16 bases between. CDR3 coding DNA: TGCGCCAGCAGCTCCGGACCAACCAGTTCCCAAGAGACCCAGTACTTC. Protein product: CASSSGPTSSQETQYF.

The chain recombines TRBV11-3 with TRBJ2-6, with TRBD2 identical over 7 bases. Losses at the gene ends were 5 bases for V and 2 bases for J; bases not matched to a gene: 6. This CDR3 is built from 16 residues. CDR1 is SGHNT, CDR2 YENEEA, per germline. The CDR3 region has the DNA TGTGCCAGCAGCCCTGGGGAGGGGACTGGGGCCAACGTCCTGACTTTC. Its translation is CASSPGEGTGANVLTF.

The gene calls are TRBV7-9 and TRBJ2-7, with 9 bases that match TRBD2. The DNA matches TRBJ2-5 better at its end, which makes the J call doubtful. The CDR3 spans 15 residues. Germline CDR1 reads SEHNR; CDR2 reads FQNEAQ (reference sequence). CDR3 sequence: CASRDTSGPQETQYF. As DNA, the CDR3 is TGTGCCAGCAGGGACACTAGCGGGCCTCAAGAGACCCAGTACTTC.

Comment on this clonotype: At one boundary the junction diverges from the germline segment, which might be a read error. The genes are TRBV12-3 or TRBV12-4 and TRBJ1-1, with 7 bases identical to TRBD1. This CDR3 has 16 amino acids. The CDR3, as DNA: TGTGCCAGCAGTTTGGGACAGCCAGCCCTGAACGCTGAAGCTTTCTTT. This gives the protein CASSLGQPALNAEAFF.

J is TRBJ2-1 and V is TRBV27, with D tentatively TRBD1 (6 bases). The V gene lost 8 bases and the J gene lost 5 bases, with 19 bases spanning the gap. CDR1 is MNHEY and CDR2 is SMNVEV in the germline V gene (reference sequence). The CDR3 runs to 15 residues. The CDR3 nucleotides are TGTGCCAGCGGGTCCCGGGACATACTAAACAATGAGCAGTTCTTC. Translating gives CASGSRDILNNEQFF.

The chain links TRBV12-3 or TRBV12-4 to TRBJ2-5, with D unresolved. The CDR3 sequence is 13 residues long. The V gene lost 2 bases and the J gene lost 2 bases, with 6 bases spanning the gap. The CDR3 protein is CASSLRAQETQYF. DNA of the CDR3: TGTGCCAGCAGTTTAAGGGCTCAAGAGACCCAGTACTTC.

Only one count was recorded for this clonotype. The chain links TRBV19 to TRBJ2-7; possibly TRBD2 for D (6 bases). Germline lookup yields CDR1 LNHDA and CDR2 SQIVND (reference sequence). CDR3 length equals 16 residues. Trimming removed 2 bases from V and 3 bases from J, with 17 bases in between. The CDR3 loop is CASSITGTFTNYEQYF. Written as DNA, the CDR3 is TGTGCCAGTAGTATAACCGGGACTTTTACGAACTACGAGCAGTACTTC.

This clonotype has a handful of counts. V usage is TRBV3-1 and J usage is TRBJ2-5; D might be TRBD1 or TRBD2, each matching 6 bases. Germline V CDR1 and CDR2: LGHDT, YNNKEL (reference sequence). The V end was cut by 0 bases, the J end by 5 bases, with 22 bases between. This CDR3 is 18 amino acids long. CDR3 residues: CASSQDWGRGESLETQYF. Written as DNA, the CDR3 is TGTGCCAGCAGCCAAGACTGGGGAAGGGGGGAGAGTCTGGAGACCCAGTACTTC.

This chain connects TRBV19 to TRBJ1-2, with 9 bases matching TRBD1. V lost 3 bases, J lost 4 bases, and 6 bases stayed unmatched. The CDR3 extends over 15 amino acids. CDR1 is LNHDA and CDR2 is SQIVND in the germline V gene (reference sequence). The CDR3 nucleotides read TGTGCCAGTAGTATCGATGGACAGGGGACCTATGGCTACACCTTC. Its protein is CASSIDGQGTYGYTF.

The V call is TRBV9, the J call TRBJ2-7; D ambiguous. This CDR3 is 14 amino acids long. Per germline, CDR1 SGDLS and CDR2 YYNGEE. Deletions cut 0 bases from V and 1 base from J, with 8 bases between. Here the CDR3 DNA reads TGTGCCAGCAGCGTAGGAGCAGATTCCTACGAGCAGTACTTC. Protein: CASSVGADSYEQYF.

This clonotype was detected a few times. The chain uses TRBV4-2 and TRBJ2-7, with D possibly matching TRBD1 (5 bases). V lost 0 bases to trimming and J lost 3 bases, with 12 bases between them. CDR3 length equals 15 residues. Per the germline V gene, CDR1 is LGHNA and CDR2 is YNFKEQ. Written as DNA, the CDR3 is TGTGCCAGCAGCCAAGAAAAGGGGTCAGGCTACGAGCAGTACTTC. This codes for CASSQEKGSGYEQYF.

V usage is TRBV12-3 or TRBV12-4 and J usage is TRBJ2-3; 10 nucleotides match TRBD2. J gave up 1 base and V 5 bases, and 12 bases lay outside the gene matches. The CDR3 is 18 amino acids. CDR3 sequence reads: CASSPSPYLAGGTDTQYF. CDR3 coding DNA: TGTGCCAGCAGTCCTAGCCCCTACCTAGCGGGAGGCACAGATACGCAGTATTTT.

V gene TRBV5-1 combines with J gene TRBJ2-7, with unresolved D. CDR3 length: 16 residues. The germline V and J ends were trimmed by 1 base and 0 bases, with 14 bases remaining between them. CDR1 and CDR2 from the germline V gene are SGHRS and YFSETQ. The CDR3 sequence is CASSLQKWPSSYEQYF. The CDR3 nucleotides read TGCGCCAGCAGCTTGCAAAAGTGGCCGAGCTCCTACGAGCAGTACTTC.

The rearrangement uses TRBV6-5 and TRBJ2-7; 9 nucleotides agree with TRBD2. Trimming cost V 5 bases and J 4 bases; bases outside gene matches: 12. CDR1 MNHEY and CDR2 SVGAGI come from the germline V gene. This CDR3 comprises 16 residues. The DNA of the CDR3 is TGTGCCAGCAGTCCCCGGGGTAGCGGGGGCAAGTACGAGCAGTACTTC. Translated: CASSPRGSGGKYEQYF.

A single count supports this clonotype. This chain uses TRBV20-1 with TRBJ1-5, with D uncertain. The V gene's germline CDR1 is DFQATT and CDR2 SNEGSKA (reference sequence). Trimming took 3 bases from V and 2 from J, leaving 11 bases between them. This CDR3 spans 14 amino acids. The CDR3, as DNA: TGCAGTGCTAGCGAGGCCCGGGGCAATCAGCCCCAGCATTTT. This codes for CSASEARGNQPQHF.

The chain has TRBV20-1 and TRBJ1-4; D ambiguous. In germline, CDR1 is DFQATT, CDR2 SNEGSKA (reference sequence). The CDR3 is 12 residues long. The germline V and J ends were trimmed by 2 bases and 6 bases, with 7 bases remaining between them. CDR3 nucleotide sequence: TGCAGTGCTAGATCAGCTTATGAAAAACTGTTTTTT. It specifies CSARSAYEKLFF.

This clonotype has only a few counts. The chain employs TRBV20-1 and TRBJ1-1; D ambiguous. Germline CDR1 reads DFQATT; CDR2 reads SNEGSKA (reference sequence). The CDR3 contains 12 residues. Trimming left V 6 bases short and J 1 base short, with 9 bases between. CDR3 amino acids: CSAGAPNTEAFF. The DNA of the CDR3 is TGCAGTGCCGGAGCCCCGAACACTGAAGCTTTCTTT.

A single count supports this clonotype. This may be a read error: a much more frequent sequence differs by one nucleotide. This chain uses TRBV13 with TRBJ2-7; D is perhaps TRBD2 (5 bases). This CDR3 region has 13 residues. Germline lookup yields CDR1 PRHDT and CDR2 FYEKMQ (reference sequence). The CDR3 region has the DNA TGTGCCAGCAGCCCCCGTGGAGGCTACGGGCAGTACTTC. This encodes CASSPRGGYGQYF.

The chain couples TRBV5-4 to TRBJ2-7; 7 positions match TRBD2. V gave up 4 bases and J gave up 0 bases; unmatched junction bases: 7. Germline V CDR1 and CDR2: SGHNT, YYREEE (reference sequence). This CDR3 has 15 residues. This CDR3 is CASSPREGNSYEQYF. For the CDR3, the DNA is TGTGCCAGCAGCCCGAGGGAGGGGAACTCCTACGAGCAGTACTTC.